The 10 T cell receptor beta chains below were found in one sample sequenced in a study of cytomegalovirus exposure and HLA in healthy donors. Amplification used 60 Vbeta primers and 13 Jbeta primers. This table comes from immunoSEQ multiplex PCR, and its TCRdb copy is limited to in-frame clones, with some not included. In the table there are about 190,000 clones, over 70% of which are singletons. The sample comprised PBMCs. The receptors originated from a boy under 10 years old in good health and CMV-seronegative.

The CDR3 reads CASSPRTAGPYGYTF. CDR3 DNA: TGTGCCAGCAGCCCCCGGACAGCAGGTCCCTATGGCTACACCTTC. The gene calls are TRBV9 and TRBJ1-2, with a possible D match to TRBD1 (6 bases). This CDR3 comprises 15 residues. Between the trimmed V and J ends, which lost 4 bases and 4 bases, there was a span of 17 bases. Germline V lookup: CDR1 SGDLS, CDR2 YYNGEE.

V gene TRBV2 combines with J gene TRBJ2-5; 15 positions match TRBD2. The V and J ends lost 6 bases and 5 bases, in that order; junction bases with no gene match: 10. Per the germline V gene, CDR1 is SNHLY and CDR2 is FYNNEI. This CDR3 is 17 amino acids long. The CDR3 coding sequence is TGTGCCAGCAGGTCCGGGACTAGCGGGAGGTCCCTTGAGACCCAGTACTTC. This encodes CASRSGTSGRSLETQYF.

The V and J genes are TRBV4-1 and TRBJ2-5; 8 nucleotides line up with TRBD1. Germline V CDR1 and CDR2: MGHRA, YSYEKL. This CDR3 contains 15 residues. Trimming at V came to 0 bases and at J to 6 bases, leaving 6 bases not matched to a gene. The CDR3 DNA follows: TGCGCCAGCAGCCAAGAAGGGCAGGGGGCGAAGACCCAGTACTTC. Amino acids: CASSQEGQGAKTQYF.

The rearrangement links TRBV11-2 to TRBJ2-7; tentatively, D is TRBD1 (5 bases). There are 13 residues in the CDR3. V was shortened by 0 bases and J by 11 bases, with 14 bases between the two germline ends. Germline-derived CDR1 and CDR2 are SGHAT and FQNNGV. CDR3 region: CASSLDQGSQKYF. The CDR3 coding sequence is TGTGCCAGCAGCTTAGATCAGGGCAGCCAGAAGTACTTC.

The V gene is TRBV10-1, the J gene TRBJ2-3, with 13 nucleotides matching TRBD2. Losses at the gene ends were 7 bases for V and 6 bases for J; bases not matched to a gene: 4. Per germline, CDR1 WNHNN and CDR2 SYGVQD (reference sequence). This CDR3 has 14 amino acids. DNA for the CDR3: TGCGCCAGCAACCGGGGACTAGCGGGGGATACGCAGTATTTT. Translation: CASNRGLAGDTQYF.

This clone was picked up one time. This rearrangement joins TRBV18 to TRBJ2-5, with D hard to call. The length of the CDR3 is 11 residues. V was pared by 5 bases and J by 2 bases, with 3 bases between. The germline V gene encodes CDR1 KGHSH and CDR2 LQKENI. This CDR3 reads CASSSQETQYF. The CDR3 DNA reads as TGTGCCAGCTCATCACAAGAGACCCAGTACTTC.

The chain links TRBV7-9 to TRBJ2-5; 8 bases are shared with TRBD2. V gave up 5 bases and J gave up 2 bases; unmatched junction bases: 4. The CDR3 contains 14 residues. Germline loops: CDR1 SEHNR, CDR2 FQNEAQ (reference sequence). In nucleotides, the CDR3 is TGTGCCAGCAGCCTCATAGCGGGACAAGAGACCCAGTACTTC. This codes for CASSLIAGQETQYF.

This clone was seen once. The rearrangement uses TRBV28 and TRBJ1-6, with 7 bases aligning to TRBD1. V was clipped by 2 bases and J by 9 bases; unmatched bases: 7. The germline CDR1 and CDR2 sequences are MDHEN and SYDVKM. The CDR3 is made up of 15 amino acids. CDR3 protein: CASSLNRGGTSPLHF. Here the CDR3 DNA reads TGTGCCAGCAGTTTAAACAGGGGTGGGACTTCACCCCTCCACTTT.

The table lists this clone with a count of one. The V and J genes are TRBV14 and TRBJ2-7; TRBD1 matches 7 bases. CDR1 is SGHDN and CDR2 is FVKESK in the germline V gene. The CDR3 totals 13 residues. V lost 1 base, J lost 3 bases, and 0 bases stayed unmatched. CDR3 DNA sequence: TGTGCCAGCAGCCAAGGGACAGGCTACGAGCAGTACGTC. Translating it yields CASSQGTGYEQYV.

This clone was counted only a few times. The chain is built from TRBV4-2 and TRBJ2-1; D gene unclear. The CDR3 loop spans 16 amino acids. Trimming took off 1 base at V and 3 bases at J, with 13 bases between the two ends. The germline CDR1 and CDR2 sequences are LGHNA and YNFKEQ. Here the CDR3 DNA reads TGTGCCAGCAGCCAAGTAACTTCCCGTCGCTACAATGAGCAGTTCTTC. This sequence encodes CASSQVTSRRYNEQFF.